This entry concerns a single TCR beta chain. The CDR3 totals 12 residues. The germline CDR1 and CDR2 sequences are ENHRY and SYGVKD. With 4 bases removed from V and 6 bases from J, the gap between germline ends came to 9 bases. This entry is derived from a study of blood T cell repertoires in COVID-19. Study information: Material from acute and convalescent COVID-19 was sourced from the United States, Italy and Spain. T cells, B-cell-depleted T cells, or PBMCs supplied cDNA or gDNA.

Profiled with immunoSEQ multiplex PCR; TCRdb holds only in-frame clones, not every one. The repertoire holds about 300,000 clones, with approximately 88% as singletons. This receptor was obtained from a woman in her twenties or thirties who had recovered from COVID-19. The sequenced sample was peripheral blood. The chain has TRBV10-3 and TRBJ1-1, with a possible D match to TRBD1 (6 bases). CDR3 in DNA: TGTGCCATCAGTGTTACAGGGTCTGAAGCTTTCTTT. Its protein product is CAISVTGSEAFF.